The clone carrying this TCR beta chain turned up a few times. Its antigen remains unidentified. The data stem from a study of vaccination and CD4 T cells after COVID-19. The wider study: Overlapping spike peptides from SARS-CoV-2, HCoV-NL63, HCoV-OC43 and HCoV-229E served to stimulate the cells.

Oncomine TCR Beta short-read sequencing was applied to DNA from cultured CD4+ T cells. Via MiXCR, TCRdb re-called the PCR reads, giving one row per CDR3 protein. The sample carries fewer than 15,000 distinct CDR3 sequences, about half recorded once. Treatment noted: roughly ten-day PBMC culture with coronavirus spike peptide pools or control peptides (ViraFEST assay). ViraFEST used peptide pools to expand antigen-specific T cells before TCR sequencing. Here the sequenced sample was cultured CD4+ T cells from blood, taken after SARS-CoV-2 vaccination. The TCR originated in a human donor with COVID-19.

Here the CDR3 DNA reads TGTGCCAGCAGCCTGGACAGAGTGGATCAGCCCCAGCATTTT. Translation: CASSLDRVDQPQHF. The V call is TRBV7-9, the J call TRBJ1-5; D possibly corresponds to TRBD1 (6 bases). The CDR3 length is 14 residues. Per the germline V gene, CDR1 is SEHNR and CDR2 is FQNEAQ (reference sequence). V lost 5 bases and J lost 5, with 13 bases in between.